This T cell receptor (beta chain) was recorded in a study of human T cells and chemical hapten exposure. Background on the study: The sensitizing agent was 2% DPC, placed on approximately 2 cm by approximately 2 cm of upper inner arm skin.

As to time point: patch test 1, 2 weeks after DPC sensitization. Treatment described: therapeutic diphenylcyclopropenone sensitization with weekly scalp DPC. Alopecia patients between 18 and 70 years old and suitable for DPC were used as donors. Using its own MiXCR run on the RACE reads, TCRdb lists one record per CDR3 protein. The sample lists fewer than 500,000 distinct CDR3 sequences, approximately 5% occurring once. This clonotype was seen more than once but under ten times. V was clipped by 5 bases and J by 7 bases; unmatched bases: 6. Germline V CDR1 and CDR2: SSHAT, FNYEAQ (reference sequence). This CDR3 has 14 residues.

This chain joins TRBV7-7 and TRBJ2-2, with 8 bases matching TRBD1. This clonotype was obtained from a woman aged 45-65 years with alopecia areata. Some clones in this sample may be carry-over from other donors' samples. The specimen comprised whole blood, sampled in connection with sensitization to the hapten diphenylcyclopropenone (DPC). The CDR3, as DNA: TGTGCCAGCAGCCCCCGGACAGGGTACGGGGAGCTGTTTTTT. Its protein is CASSPRTGYGELFF.